What follows is one T cell receptor (beta chain) and its context. Its antigen is not known. The data derive from a study of shared clonotypes between healthy human individuals. Overall study context: Contributing individuals were a couple of females and a few males aged 18 to 49.

Study-wide results and caveats: The four-donor shared clonotypes exceeded non-shared clonotypes in generation probability, with non-shared ones scoring lower. Apart from blood, nothing was sampled; tissue repertoires likely differ.

Libraries were prepared by immunoSEQ multiplex PCR; TCRdb keeps only in-frame clonotypes and omits some of them. The top ten clones hold under 0.3% of a sample with 760,000 or so clones, roughly 96% of them seen once. Naive CD8 cells lacked CD45RO, underwent positive selection for CCR7 and left out terminally differentiated effector memory CD45RA+ cells. Healthy HIV-negative adults without recent acute infections or vaccinations served as donors. The V and J ends lost 6 bases and 9 bases, in that order; junction bases with no gene match: 6. The CDR3 loop spans 14 amino acids. Germline lookup yields CDR1 SGHDN and CDR2 FVKESK.

This rearrangement joins TRBV14 to TRBJ2-1; 12 bases are a match to TRBD2. Specimen: naive CD8+ T cells sorted from blood. The sequence derives from a man aged 30 to 39 in good health. In DNA, the CDR3 is TGTGCCAGCAGTCCGGGACTAGCGGGCTTTGAGCAGTTCTTC. The encoded protein is CASSPGLAGFEQFF.